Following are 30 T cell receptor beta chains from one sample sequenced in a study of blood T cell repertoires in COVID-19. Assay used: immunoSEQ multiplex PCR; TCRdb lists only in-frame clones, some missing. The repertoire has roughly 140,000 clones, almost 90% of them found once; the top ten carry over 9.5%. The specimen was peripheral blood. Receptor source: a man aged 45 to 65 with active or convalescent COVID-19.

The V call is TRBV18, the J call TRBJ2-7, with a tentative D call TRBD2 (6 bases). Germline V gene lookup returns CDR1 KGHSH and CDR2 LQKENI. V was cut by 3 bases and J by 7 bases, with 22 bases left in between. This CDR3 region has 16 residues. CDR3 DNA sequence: TGTGCCAGCTCACCGGCGGGACCGCAGAGTCTTTATGAGCAGTACTTC. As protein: CASSPAGPQSLYEQYF.

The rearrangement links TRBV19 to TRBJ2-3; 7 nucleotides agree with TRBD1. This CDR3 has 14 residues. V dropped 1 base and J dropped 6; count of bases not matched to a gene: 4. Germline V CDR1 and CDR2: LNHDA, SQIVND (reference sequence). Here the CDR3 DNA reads TGTGCCAGTAGTATAGGCCAGGGGGTGGATACGCAGTATTTT. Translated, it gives CASSIGQGVDTQYF.

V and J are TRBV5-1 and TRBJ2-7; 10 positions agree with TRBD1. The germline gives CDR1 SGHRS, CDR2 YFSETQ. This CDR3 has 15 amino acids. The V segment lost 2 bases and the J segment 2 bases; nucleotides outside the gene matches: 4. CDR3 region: CASSLLGQGAYEQYF. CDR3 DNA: TGCGCCAGCAGCTTATTAGGACAGGGGGCCTACGAGCAGTACTTC.

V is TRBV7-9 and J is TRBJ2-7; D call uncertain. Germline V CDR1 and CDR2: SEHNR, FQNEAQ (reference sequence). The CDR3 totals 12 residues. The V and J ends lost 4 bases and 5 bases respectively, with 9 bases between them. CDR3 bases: TGTGCCAGCAGCTCCCCTGGGCACGAGCAGTACTTC. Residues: CASSSPGHEQYF.

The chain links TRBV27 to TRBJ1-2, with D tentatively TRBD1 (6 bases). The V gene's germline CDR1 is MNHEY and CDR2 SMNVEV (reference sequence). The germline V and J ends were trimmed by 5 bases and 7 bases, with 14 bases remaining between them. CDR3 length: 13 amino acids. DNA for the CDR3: TGTGCCAGCAGTCTGACAGGTTATCGTGGCTACACCTTC. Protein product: CASSLTGYRGYTF.

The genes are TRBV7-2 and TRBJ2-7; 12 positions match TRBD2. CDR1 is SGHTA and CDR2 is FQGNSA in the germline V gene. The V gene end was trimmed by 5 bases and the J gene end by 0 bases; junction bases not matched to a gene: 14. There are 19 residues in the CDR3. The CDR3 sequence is CASSQVVTSGRPLSYEQYF. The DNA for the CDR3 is TGTGCCAGCAGCCAAGTAGTTACTAGCGGGAGGCCTCTCTCCTACGAGCAGTACTTC.

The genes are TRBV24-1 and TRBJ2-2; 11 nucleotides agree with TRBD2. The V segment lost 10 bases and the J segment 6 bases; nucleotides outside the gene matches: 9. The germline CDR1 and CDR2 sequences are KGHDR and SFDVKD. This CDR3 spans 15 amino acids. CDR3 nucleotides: TGTGCCACGGAGAGTGTTAGCGGGAGGGCCGGGGAGCTGTTTTTT. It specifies CATESVSGRAGELFF.

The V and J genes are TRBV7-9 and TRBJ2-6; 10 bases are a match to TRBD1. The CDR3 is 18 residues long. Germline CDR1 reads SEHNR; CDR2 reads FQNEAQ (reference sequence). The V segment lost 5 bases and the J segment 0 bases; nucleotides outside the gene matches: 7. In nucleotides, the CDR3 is TGTGCCAGCAGCCAGACAGGGGGCCCCTACTCTGGGGCCAACGTCCTGACTTTC. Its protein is CASSQTGGPYSGANVLTF.

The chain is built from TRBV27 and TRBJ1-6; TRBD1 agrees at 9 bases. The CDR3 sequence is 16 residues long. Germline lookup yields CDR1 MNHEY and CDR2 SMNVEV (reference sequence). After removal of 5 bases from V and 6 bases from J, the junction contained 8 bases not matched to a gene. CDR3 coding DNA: TGTGCCAGCAGTCCTTACCGGACAGGGGCTAATTCACCCCTCCACTTT. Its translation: CASSPYRTGANSPLHF.

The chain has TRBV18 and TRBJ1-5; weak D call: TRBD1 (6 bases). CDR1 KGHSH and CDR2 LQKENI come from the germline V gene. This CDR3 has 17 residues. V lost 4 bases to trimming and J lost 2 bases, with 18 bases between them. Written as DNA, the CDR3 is TGTGCCAGCTCACTAACTACAGGGAGGGGTGGCAATCAGCCCCAGCATTTT. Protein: CASSLTTGRGGNQPQHF.

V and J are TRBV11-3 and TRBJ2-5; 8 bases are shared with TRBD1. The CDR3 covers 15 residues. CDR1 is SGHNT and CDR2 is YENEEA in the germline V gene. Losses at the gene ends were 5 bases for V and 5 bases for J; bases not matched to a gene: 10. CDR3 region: CASSHRGQVGETQYF. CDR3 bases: TGTGCCAGCAGCCACCGGGGACAGGTCGGGGAGACCCAGTACTTC.

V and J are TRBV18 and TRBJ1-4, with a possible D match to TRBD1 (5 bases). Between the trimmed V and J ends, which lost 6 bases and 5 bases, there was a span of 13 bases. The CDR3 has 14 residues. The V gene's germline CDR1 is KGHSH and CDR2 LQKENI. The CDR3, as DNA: TGTGCCAGCTCTCCTAGACAGACGAATGAAAAACTGTTTTTT. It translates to CASSPRQTNEKLFF.

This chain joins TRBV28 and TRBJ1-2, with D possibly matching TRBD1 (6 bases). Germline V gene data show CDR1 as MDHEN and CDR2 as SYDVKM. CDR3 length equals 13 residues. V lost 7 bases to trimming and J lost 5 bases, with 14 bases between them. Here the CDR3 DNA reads TGTGCCAGCATCACCGGGACACAGTATGGCTACACCTTC. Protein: CASITGTQYGYTF.

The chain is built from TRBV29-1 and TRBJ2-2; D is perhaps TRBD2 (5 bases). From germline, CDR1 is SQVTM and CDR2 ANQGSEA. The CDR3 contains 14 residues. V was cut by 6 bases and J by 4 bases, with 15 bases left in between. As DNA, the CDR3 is TGCAGCGTCCGGGGAATTAGCCGCACCGGGGAGCTGTTTTTT. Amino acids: CSVRGISRTGELFF.

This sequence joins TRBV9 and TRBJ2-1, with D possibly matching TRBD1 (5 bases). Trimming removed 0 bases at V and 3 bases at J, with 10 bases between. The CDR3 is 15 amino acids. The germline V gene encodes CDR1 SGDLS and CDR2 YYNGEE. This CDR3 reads CASSVGRGVYNEQFF. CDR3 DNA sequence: TGTGCCAGCAGCGTAGGAAGGGGCGTCTACAATGAGCAGTTCTTC.

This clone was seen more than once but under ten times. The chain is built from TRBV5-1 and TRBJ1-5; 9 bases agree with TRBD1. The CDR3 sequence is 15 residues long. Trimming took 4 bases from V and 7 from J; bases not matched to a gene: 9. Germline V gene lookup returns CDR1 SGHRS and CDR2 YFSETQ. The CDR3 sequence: CASSPGTGYGQPQHF. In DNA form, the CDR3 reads TGCGCCAGCAGCCCCGGGACAGGGTATGGACAGCCCCAGCATTTT.

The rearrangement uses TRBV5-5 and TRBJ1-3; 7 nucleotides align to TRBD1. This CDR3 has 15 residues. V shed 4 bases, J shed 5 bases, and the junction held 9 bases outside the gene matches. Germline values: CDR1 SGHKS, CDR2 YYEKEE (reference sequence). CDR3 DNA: TGTGCCAGCAGCCGCTCGACAGGGAATCGAAACACCATATATTTT. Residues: CASSRSTGNRNTIYF.

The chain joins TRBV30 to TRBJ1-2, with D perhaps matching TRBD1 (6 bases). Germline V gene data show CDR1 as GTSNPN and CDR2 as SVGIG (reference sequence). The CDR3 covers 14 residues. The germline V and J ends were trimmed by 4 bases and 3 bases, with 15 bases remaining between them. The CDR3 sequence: CAWTRGGPDYGYTF. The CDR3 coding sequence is TGTGCCTGGACCCGGGGGGGGCCCGACTATGGCTACACCTTC.

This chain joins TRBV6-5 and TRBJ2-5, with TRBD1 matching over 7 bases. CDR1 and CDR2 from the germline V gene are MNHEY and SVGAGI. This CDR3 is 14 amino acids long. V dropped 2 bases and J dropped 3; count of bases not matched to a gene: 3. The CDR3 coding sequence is TGTGCCAGCAGTTACCCTGGACAGGAAGAGACCCAGTACTTC. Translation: CASSYPGQEETQYF.

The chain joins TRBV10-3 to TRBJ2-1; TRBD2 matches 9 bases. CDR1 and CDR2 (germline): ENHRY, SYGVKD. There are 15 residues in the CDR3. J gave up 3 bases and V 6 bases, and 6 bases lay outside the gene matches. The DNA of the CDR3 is TGTGCCATCAGCTCGCGGGAGGGCCTCTACAATGAGCAGTTCTTC. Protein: CAISSREGLYNEQFF.

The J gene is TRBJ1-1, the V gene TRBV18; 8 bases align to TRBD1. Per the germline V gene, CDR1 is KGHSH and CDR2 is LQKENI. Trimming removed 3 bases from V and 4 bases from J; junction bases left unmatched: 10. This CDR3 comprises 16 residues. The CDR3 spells CASSPNLDRGGTEAFF. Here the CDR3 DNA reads TGTGCCAGCTCACCTAACCTTGACAGGGGTGGCACTGAAGCTTTCTTT.

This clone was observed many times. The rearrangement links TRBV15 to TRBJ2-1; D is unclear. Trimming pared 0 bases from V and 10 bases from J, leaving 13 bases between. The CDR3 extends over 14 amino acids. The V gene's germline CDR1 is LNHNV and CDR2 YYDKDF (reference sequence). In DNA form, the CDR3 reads TGTGCCACCAGCAGAGATCGAAGCCGCCGGGAGCAGTTCTTC. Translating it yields CATSRDRSRREQFF.

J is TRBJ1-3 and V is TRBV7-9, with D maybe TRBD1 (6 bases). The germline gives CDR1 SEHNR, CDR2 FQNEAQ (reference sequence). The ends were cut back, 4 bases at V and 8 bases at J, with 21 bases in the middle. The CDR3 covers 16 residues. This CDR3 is CASSSGANHRRDTIYF. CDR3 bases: TGTGCCAGCAGCTCAGGGGCTAACCACCGTCGGGACACCATATATTTT. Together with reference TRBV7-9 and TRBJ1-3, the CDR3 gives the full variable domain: DTGVSQNPRHKITKRGQNVTFRCDPISEHNRLYWYRQTLGQGPEFLTYFQNEAQLEKSRLLSDRFSAERPKGSFSTLEIQRTEQGDSAMYLCASSSGANHRRDTIYFGEGSWLTVV.

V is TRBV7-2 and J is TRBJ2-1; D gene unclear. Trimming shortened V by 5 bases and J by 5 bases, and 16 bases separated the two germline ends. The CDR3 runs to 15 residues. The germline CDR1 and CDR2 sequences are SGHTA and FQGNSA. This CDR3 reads CASSPPGTRHNEQFF. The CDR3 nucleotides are TGTGCCAGCAGCCCCCCGGGTACGCGGCACAATGAGCAGTTCTTC.

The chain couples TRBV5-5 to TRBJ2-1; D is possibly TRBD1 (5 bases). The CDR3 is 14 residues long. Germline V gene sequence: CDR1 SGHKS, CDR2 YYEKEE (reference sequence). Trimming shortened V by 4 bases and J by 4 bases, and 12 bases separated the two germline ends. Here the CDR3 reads CASSILDSYNEQFF. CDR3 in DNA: TGTGCCAGCAGCATTCTAGACAGTTACAATGAGCAGTTCTTC.

CDR3 nucleotide sequence: TGTGCCAGTAGTATGGGAGGATTAAGGGAGCTGTTTTTT. This codes for CASSMGGLRELFF. The chain combines TRBV19 with TRBJ2-2; a possible D gene is TRBD2 (6 bases). V was cut by 3 bases and J by 9 bases, with 11 bases left in between. This CDR3 is built from 13 residues. Germline assignment: CDR1 LNHDA and CDR2 SQIVND (reference sequence).

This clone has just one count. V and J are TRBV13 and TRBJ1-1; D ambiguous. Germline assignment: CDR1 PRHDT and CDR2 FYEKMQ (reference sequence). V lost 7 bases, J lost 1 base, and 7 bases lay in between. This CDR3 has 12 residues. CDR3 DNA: TGTGCCAGCACCCGGGGGAACACTGAAGCTTTCTTT. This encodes CASTRGNTEAFF.

For the CDR3, the DNA is TGTGCCAGCAGCTCACAGGGGAGCAACACTGAAGCTTTCTTT. It is translated as CASSSQGSNTEAFF. This chain links TRBV7-2 with TRBJ1-1, with 7 bases fitting TRBD1. Per the germline V gene, CDR1 is SGHTA and CDR2 is FQGNSA. Germline trimming cut 4 bases from V and 2 bases from J; bases unmatched to any gene: 4. The CDR3 spans 14 residues.

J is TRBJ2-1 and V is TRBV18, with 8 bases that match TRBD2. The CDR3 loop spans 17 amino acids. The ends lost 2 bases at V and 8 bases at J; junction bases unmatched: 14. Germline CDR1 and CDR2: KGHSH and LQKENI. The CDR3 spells CASSPDSLGLGFDEQFF. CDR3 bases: TGTGCCAGCTCACCAGACAGCCTGGGACTAGGGTTCGATGAGCAGTTCTTC. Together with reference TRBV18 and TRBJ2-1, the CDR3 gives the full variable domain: NAGVMQNPRHLVRRRGQEARLRCSPMKGHSHVYWYRQLPEEGLKFMVYLQKENIIDESGMPKERFSAEFPKEGPSILRIQQVVRGDSAAYFCASSPDSLGLGFDEQFFGPGTRLTVL.

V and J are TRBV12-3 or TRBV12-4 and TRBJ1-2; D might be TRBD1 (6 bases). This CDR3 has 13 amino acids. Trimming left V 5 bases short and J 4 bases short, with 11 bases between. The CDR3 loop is CASSKTGVYGYTF. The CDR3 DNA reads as TGTGCCAGCAGTAAGACAGGAGTCTATGGCTACACCTTC.